Ten or more counts support the clone carrying this T cell receptor (beta chain). As yet, its antigen is unknown. TCRdb reprocessed the 5' RACE reads with MiXCR, giving one entry per CDR3 protein. The top ten hold around 12% of the sample, which has 380,000 or so distinct CDR3 sequences, approximately 22% seen once. The CDR3 runs 15 residues. CDR1 and CDR2 from the germline V gene are LGHNA and YNFKEQ. The ends lost 1 base at V and 4 bases at J; junction bases unmatched: 5. The data were taken from a study of CD8 T cells in ankylosing spondylitis. Study results and limitations: Past studies reported some motif variants in reactive arthritis synovial fluid and blood.

This receptor was identified in a male donor with ankylosing spondylitis or in good health (not recorded which). The specimen was blood, either unsorted or a sorted T cell fraction (not recorded which). This chain connects TRBV4-2 to TRBJ2-5, with 8 bases aligning to TRBD2. The CDR3 DNA reads TGTGCCAGCAGCCAAGGAGCGGGGGACGTAGAGACCCAGTACTTC. It specifies CASSQGAGDVETQYF.